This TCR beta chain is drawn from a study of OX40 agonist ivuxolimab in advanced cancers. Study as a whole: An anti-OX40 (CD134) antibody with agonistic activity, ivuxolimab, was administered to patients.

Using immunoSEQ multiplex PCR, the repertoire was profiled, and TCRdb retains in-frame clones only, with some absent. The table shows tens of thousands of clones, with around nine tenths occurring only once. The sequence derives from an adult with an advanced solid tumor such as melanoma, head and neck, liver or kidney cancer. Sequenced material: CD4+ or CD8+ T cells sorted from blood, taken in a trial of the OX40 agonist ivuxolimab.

The CDR3 DNA reads TGTGCCAGCCAACATGGACAGGGGGATGGCTACACCTTC. As protein: CASQHGQGDGYTF. The rearrangement links TRBV6-5 to TRBJ1-2; 10 bases are a match to TRBD1. Losses at the gene ends were 8 bases for V and 6 bases for J; bases not matched to a gene: 6. The germline V gene encodes CDR1 MNHEY and CDR2 SVGAGI. This CDR3 contains 13 residues.